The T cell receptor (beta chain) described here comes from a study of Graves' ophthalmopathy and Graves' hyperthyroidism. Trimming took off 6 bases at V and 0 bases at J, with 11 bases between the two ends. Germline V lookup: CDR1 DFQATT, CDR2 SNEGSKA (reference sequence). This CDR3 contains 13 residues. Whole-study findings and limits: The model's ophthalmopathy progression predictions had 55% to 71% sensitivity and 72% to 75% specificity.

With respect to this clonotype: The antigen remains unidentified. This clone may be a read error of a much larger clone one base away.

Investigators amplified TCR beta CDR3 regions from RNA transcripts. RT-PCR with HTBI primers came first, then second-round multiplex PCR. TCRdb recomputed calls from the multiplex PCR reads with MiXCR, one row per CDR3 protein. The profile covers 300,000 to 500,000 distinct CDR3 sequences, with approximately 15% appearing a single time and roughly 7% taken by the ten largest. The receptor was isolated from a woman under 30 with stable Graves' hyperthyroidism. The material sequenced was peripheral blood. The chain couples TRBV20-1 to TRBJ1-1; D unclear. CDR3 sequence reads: CSAPAVMNTEAFF. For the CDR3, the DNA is TGCAGTGCCCCGGCAGTGATGAACACTGAAGCTTTCTTT.